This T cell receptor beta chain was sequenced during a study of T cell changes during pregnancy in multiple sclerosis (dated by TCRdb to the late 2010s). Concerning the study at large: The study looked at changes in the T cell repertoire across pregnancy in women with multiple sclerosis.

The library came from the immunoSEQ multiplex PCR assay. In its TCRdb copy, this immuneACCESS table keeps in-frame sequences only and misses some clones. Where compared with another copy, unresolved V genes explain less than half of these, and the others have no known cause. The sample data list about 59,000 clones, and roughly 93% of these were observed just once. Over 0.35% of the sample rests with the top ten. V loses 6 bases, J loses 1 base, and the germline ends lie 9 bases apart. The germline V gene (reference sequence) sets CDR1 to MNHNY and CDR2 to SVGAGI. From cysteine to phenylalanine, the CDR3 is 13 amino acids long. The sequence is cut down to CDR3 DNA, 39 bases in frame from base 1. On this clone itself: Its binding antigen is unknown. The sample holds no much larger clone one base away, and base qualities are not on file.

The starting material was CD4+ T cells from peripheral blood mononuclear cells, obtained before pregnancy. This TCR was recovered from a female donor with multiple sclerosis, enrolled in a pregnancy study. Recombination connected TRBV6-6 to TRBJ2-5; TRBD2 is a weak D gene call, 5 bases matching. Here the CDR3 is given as CASRSGGQETQYF. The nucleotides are TGTGCCAGCAGGAGCGGAGGCCAAGAGACCCAGTACTTC.